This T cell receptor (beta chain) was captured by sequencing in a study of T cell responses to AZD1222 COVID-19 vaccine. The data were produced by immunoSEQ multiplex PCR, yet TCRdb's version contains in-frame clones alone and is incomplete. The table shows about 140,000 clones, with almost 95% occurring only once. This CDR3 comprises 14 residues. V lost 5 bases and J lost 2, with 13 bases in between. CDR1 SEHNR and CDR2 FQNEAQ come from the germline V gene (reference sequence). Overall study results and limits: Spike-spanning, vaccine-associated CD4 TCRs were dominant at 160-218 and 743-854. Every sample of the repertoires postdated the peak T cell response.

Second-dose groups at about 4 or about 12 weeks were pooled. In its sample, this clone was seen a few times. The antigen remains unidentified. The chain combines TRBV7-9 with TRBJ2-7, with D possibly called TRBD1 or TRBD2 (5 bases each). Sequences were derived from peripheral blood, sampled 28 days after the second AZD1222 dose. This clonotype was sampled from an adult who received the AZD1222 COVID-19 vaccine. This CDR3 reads CASSRGGATYEQYF. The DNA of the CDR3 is TGTGCCAGCAGCCGGGGTGGGGCGACCTACGAGCAGTACTTC.